This TCR beta chain was sequenced in a study of cytomegalovirus exposure and HLA in healthy donors. The study ran its PCR with 60 Vbeta and 13 Jbeta primers. The assay was immunoSEQ multiplex PCR, and TCRdb's table has in-frame clones only and misses some. The table lists about 99,000 clones, around 10% of them singletons. V lost 2 bases to trimming and J lost 2 bases, with 11 bases between them. Germline V gene lookup returns CDR1 MRHNA and CDR2 SNTAGT. The CDR3 consists of 15 residues. The study, taken as a whole, reports: An analysis done earlier found most TCR beta V segments productive about 87% or about 30% of the time. Later work associated 16,951 TCR beta sequences with HLA alleles at 0.05 false discovery rate. Owing to their indistinguishability, certain V segments, notably TRBV6-2 and TRBV6-3, were excluded.

This clone turned up a few times. What it binds is not known. The sequencing input was PBMCs. The rearrangement joins TRBV6-4 to TRBJ2-3; D possibly corresponds to TRBD1 (6 bases). This receptor was obtained from a man in his forties in good health and CMV-seropositive. The CDR3 region is CASSDRQEPTDTQYF. DNA for the CDR3: TGTGCCAGCAGTGACAGACAGGAGCCCACAGATACGCAGTATTTT.